These 13 T cell receptor beta chains were sequenced from one sample in a study of blood T cell repertoires in COVID-19. The repertoire was sequenced with immunoSEQ multiplex PCR; TCRdb's copy has only in-frame clones and lacks some. Here the sample spans about 260,000 clones, about nine tenths being singletons. Material for sequencing was peripheral blood. These receptors were taken from a person aged 18-35 years with COVID-19, enrolled during active disease.

V is TRBV2 and J is TRBJ2-1, with D perhaps TRBD2 (6 bases). The CDR3 length is 16 residues. The V gene's germline CDR1 is SNHLY and CDR2 FYNNEI. Trimming left V 4 bases short and J 4 bases short, with 17 bases between. The CDR3 region is CASSASHAGTYNEQFF. In nucleotides, the CDR3 is TGTGCCAGCAGTGCGAGCCATGCCGGGACTTACAATGAGCAGTTCTTC.

This chain uses TRBV30 with TRBJ2-7; TRBD2 matches 8 bases. Germline assignment: CDR1 GTSNPN and CDR2 SVGIG (reference sequence). The V segment lost 1 base and the J segment 5 bases; nucleotides outside the gene matches: 19. The CDR3 has 18 amino acids. The CDR3 nucleotides are TGTGCCTGGAGTGGACTGCCCCGGTGGGTTAGCGGGATCCACGAGCAGTACTTC. Its translation: CAWSGLPRWVSGIHEQYF. Full variable domain (missing parts from reference TRBV30 and TRBJ2-7): SQTIHQWPATLVQPVGSPLSLECTVEGTSNPNLYWYRQAAGRGLQLLFYSVGIGQISSEVPQNLSASRPQDRQFILSSKKLLLSDSGFYLCAWSGLPRWVSGIHEQYFGPGTRLTVT.

V and J are TRBV7-7 and TRBJ2-7; possible D gene TRBD1, 6 bases. Germline V lookup: CDR1 SSHAT, CDR2 FNYEAQ (reference sequence). The CDR3 runs 14 residues. The V end lost 5 bases, the J end lost 6 bases, and 17 bases lay between the germline ends. CDR3 amino acids: CASSPPGEACEQYF. CDR3 sequence (DNA): TGTGCCAGCAGCCCCCCAGGGGAAGCGTGCGAGCAGTACTTC.

This chain connects TRBV6-1 to TRBJ2-5; D is uncertain. Germline CDR1 is MNHNS and CDR2 is SASEGT. The germline V and J ends were trimmed by 3 bases and 1 base, with 9 bases remaining between them. This CDR3 is built from 14 residues. CDR3 coding DNA: TGTGCCAGCAGTGAGAACTGGGCCCAAGAGACCCAGTACTTC. Protein sequence: CASSENWAQETQYF.

The CDR3 loop reads CASSAQVGHEQYF. In DNA, the CDR3 is TGTGCCAGCAGTGCCCAGGTGGGGCACGAGCAGTACTTC. The V gene is TRBV2, the J gene TRBJ2-7, with D possibly matching TRBD1 (5 bases). The CDR3 extends over 13 amino acids. The V end lost 4 bases, the J end lost 5 bases, and 12 bases lay between the germline ends. The germline V gene has CDR1 SNHLY and CDR2 FYNNEI.

Here the CDR3 DNA reads TGTGCCAGCAGCCTCGACAATGAGCAGTTCTTC. Protein: CASSLDNEQFF. J is TRBJ2-1 and V is TRBV9; D unclear. Looked up from germline, CDR1 is SGDLS and CDR2 is YYNGEE. The CDR3 runs 11 residues. V was clipped by 4 bases and J by 5 bases, with 4 bases between them.

The genes are TRBV29-1 and TRBJ1-4; weak D call: TRBD1 (6 bases). V was shortened by 0 bases and J by 0 bases, with 17 bases between the two germline ends. The CDR3 extends over 18 amino acids. Germline CDR1 and CDR2: SQVTM and ANQGSEA. The CDR3 DNA reads as TGCAGCGTTGAAGAATGGCCCGGGGGGGCCGCAACTAATGAAAAACTGTTTTTT. This translates into CSVEEWPGGAATNEKLFF. The whole variable domain, remainder taken from reference TRBV29-1 and TRBJ1-4, is SAVISQKPSRDICQRGTSLTIQCQVDSQVTMMFWYRQQPGQSLTLIATANQGSEATYESGFVIDKFPISRPNLTFSTLTVSNMSPEDSSIYLCSVEEWPGGAATNEKLFFGSGTQLSVL.

The chain links TRBV2 to TRBJ1-2, with D unclear. CDR3 size: 14 residues. The V and J ends lost 7 bases and 4 bases respectively, with 16 bases between them. Per germline, CDR1 SNHLY and CDR2 FYNNEI. The CDR3 loop is CASTHGMESYGYTF. The DNA for the CDR3 is TGTGCCAGCACCCACGGGATGGAGAGCTATGGCTACACCTTC.

The J gene is TRBJ2-1, the V gene TRBV7-2; 8 bases line up with TRBD2. The trim removed 2 bases at V and 4 bases at J, leaving 13 bases unmatched. CDR1 SGHTA and CDR2 FQGNSA come from the germline V gene. The CDR3 spans 18 residues. The CDR3 protein is CASSLLSSGPGLYNEQFF. DNA of the CDR3: TGTGCCAGCAGCTTACTATCTAGCGGGCCCGGACTATACAATGAGCAGTTCTTC.

The chain is built from TRBV24-1 and TRBJ2-1; D is unclear. CDR1 is KGHDR and CDR2 is SFDVKD in the germline V gene. The CDR3 loop spans 18 amino acids. The V end lost 2 bases, the J end lost 0 bases, and 16 bases lay between the germline ends. This chain's CDR3 is CATSDSTLYRSSYNEQFF. In DNA form, the CDR3 reads TGTGCCACCAGTGATTCTACCCTTTATCGGAGCTCCTACAATGAGCAGTTCTTC.

The V and J genes are TRBV30 and TRBJ2-4, with D possibly TRBD2 on 7 matching bases. Germline CDR1 reads GTSNPN; CDR2 reads SVGIG (reference sequence). Deletions cut 0 bases from V and 7 bases from J, with 10 bases between. This CDR3 has 13 residues. CDR3 sequence reads: CAWSVGGDNIQYF. For the CDR3, the DNA is TGTGCCTGGAGTGTAGGGGGGGATAACATTCAGTACTTC.

The chain carries TRBV30 and TRBJ1-4, with no clear D. V lost 0 bases and J lost 2, with 7 bases in between. The length of the CDR3 is 14 residues. Germline CDR1 and CDR2: GTSNPN and SVGIG (reference sequence). CDR3 bases: TGTGCCTGGAGTGTACCGGAGACTAATGAAAAACTGTTTTTT. Translating gives CAWSVPETNEKLFF.

V gene TRBV28 combines with J gene TRBJ1-2; tentatively, D is TRBD1 (5 bases). The germline V gene has CDR1 MDHEN and CDR2 SYDVKM. The germline V and J ends were trimmed by 1 base and 7 bases, with 13 bases remaining between them. The CDR3 runs 14 residues. CDR3 DNA: TGTGCCAGCAGTTTATACTCAGGGCTACTTGGCTACACCTTC. It translates to CASSLYSGLLGYTF.